The text below deals with one TCR beta chain. This receptor's antigen is unknown. The source of the sample is a study of cytomegalovirus exposure and HLA in healthy donors (dated by TCRdb to the late 2010s). Regarding the research as a whole: An earlier analysis of approximately 640 of the donors reported roughly 270 Gb of sequence data and around 120 million unique TCR beta sequences from about 200 million T cells. Roughly 300 gigabases of sequencing data and around 80 million unique TCR sequences made up an early release that covered 500 to 650 HLA-typed donors. Of the 300 to 400 genotyped donors, about 80% fell in the genetic ancestry cluster associated with self-reported Caucasian donors. The aim of the study was to test whether cataloging public T cell receptors could identify signatures of past pathogen exposure. The T cell repertoires of about 700 subjects were profiled by immunosequencing and related to cytomegalovirus serostatus. Along with the approximately 700-subject first cohort, a separate validation cohort of over 90 different subjects was used. To predict cytomegalovirus infection status, the study combined high-throughput TCR immunosequencing, statistical association of individual TCRs with disease status, and machine learning. To study patterns of TCR occurrence, a later analysis re-analyzed previously published TCR beta repertoires from 700 or so donors and added high-resolution HLA genotyping. In the later analysis, no new phenotypic data were used to find candidate immune exposures; instead, reliance was placed on TCR beta sequences and their occurrence across donors. To decide whether each TCR beta V gene segment behaved as functional or pseudogenic, an earlier analysis of approximately 590 of the donors relied on high-throughput TCR beta sequencing. Donor age, sex, ethnicity and CMV serostatus were compiled alongside the repertoire data. A later genetic analysis took genome-wide SNP genotypes for about three fifths of the 666 donors and used that subset as a discovery cohort. Every repertoire in the discovery cohort had been generated on one and the same sequencing platform. Both class I and class II loci were covered by HLA typing, at four-digit resolution. Typing coverage varied by locus: roughly 629-640 donors for A, B, C, DRB1 and DQB1; approximately 500 for DQA1; approximately 610 for DPA1; approximately 470 for DPB1. Because of strong linkage in the cohort, four or five DR-DQ haplotypes were treated as single units for association and clustering. On average, roughly 240,000 unique TCR beta nucleotide sequences were sequenced per donor among 398 genotyped donors of the cohort, with 15% to 20% of those sequences being non-productive.

The research as a whole found: A total of 150 or so TCR beta chains were listed by the study as associated with cytomegalovirus. Most TCR sequences were seen in very few donors, while some public TCRs were found in many individuals. For the cohort, immune exposure information was limited to CMV serostatus. An association between a missense DCLRE1C variant and V-gene and J-gene trimming of TCR beta chains was found in a later genetic analysis and replicated in an independent cohort. According to a later analysis, parvovirus B19, influenza, CMV and Epstein-Barr virus appeared linked to several top co-occurrence clusters. A group of highly shared sequence variants was considered likely to be a technical artifact of the sequencing pipeline. At a false discovery rate of 0.05, a later analysis linked about 16,000 TCR beta sequences to specific HLA alleles. Linkage disequilibrium might explain the correlated functional status among segregating V segments, but an unknown experimental factor could not be excluded. A later analysis found that HLA-associated TCR beta chains were more clonally expanded and had lower generation probabilities than equally common non-associated chains. This cohort had only TCR beta chains sequenced, and the lack of alpha or paired-chain data limited which features could be detected. The earlier analysis of approximately 590 of the donors excluded approximately 17 rarely observed V segments, including chromosome 9 orphons, because counts were too low. The authors suggested that the approach could potentially be generalized to other disease states and immunological phenotypes. Most CMV-associated TCR beta chains appeared to be HLA-restricted in a later analysis, and the HLA associations seemed to be driven largely by CMV exposure. Cytomegalovirus status was reported to be diagnosed by the classifier with high specificity and sensitivity in both the original and validation cohorts. A later analysis found that TCR association rates varied across HLA loci, with DRB1 alleles showing the most associated TCRs and HLA-C alleles the fewest. A later genetic analysis reported fewer N-insertions in productive TCRs among donors in an Asian-associated ancestry cluster than the roughly 650-donor mean. When HLA alleles, especially DR and DQ, strongly co-occurred, attributing TCR associations to individual alleles was difficult. In vitro tests confirmed that a few of the cytomegalovirus-associated TCR beta chains recognize cytomegalovirus antigens. A further reported finding was that TCR beta sequences accurately predicted the HLA-A and HLA-B alleles for most subjects in the first cohort. In an earlier analysis of some 500 of the donors, most TCR beta V segments were observed in productive rearrangements about 90% or about 30% of the time, broadly matching IMGT annotations. Because some donors lacked HLA typing at each locus, the association tests relied only on the typed subset. Presence/absence analyses assumed roughly uniform sequencing depth across donors, an assumption that may not hold. Some IMGT-functional V segments, including TRBV6-2 and TRBV6-3, could not be told apart with the 87-base-pair reads, so those segments were excluded.

From the cysteine through the phenylalanine, the CDR3 covers 13 amino acids. CDR3 DNA is the only sequence kept; it has 39 bases, read in frame from the first base. CDR1 and CDR2 are read off the germline V gene as SNHLY and FYNNEI. Trimming removed 6 bases from V and 4 bases from J, leaving 10 bases between the germline ends. In total, 630 or so healthy bone marrow donors made up the cohort. At the time of sampling, all cohort members were nominally healthy, though unrecorded immune exposures were likely present. The donor tested CMV seropositive, placing the donor among the roughly 300 seropositive members of the cohort. Each donor provided a peripheral blood sample, and peripheral blood mononuclear cells were used for TCR beta sequencing. The Qiagen DNeasy Blood Extraction Kit was used to extract genomic DNA from the blood cell samples. Receptor amplification or capture employed the immunoSEQ multiplex PCR assay. A mixture of 60 forward primers for TCR Vbeta segments and 13 reverse primers for TCR Jbeta segments was used in the multiplex PCR. The CDR3 region of rearranged TCR beta genes was amplified from genomic DNA by a multiplex PCR assay. On the Illumina HiSeq System, the amplified TCR beta libraries were sequenced as 87-base-pair reads. In the original analysis: A later analysis counted tens of millions of unique TCR beta chains across the 550 to 750 repertoires, and around 12 million of these chains were shared by at least two donors. A nearest-neighbor algorithm error-corrected the raw reads and collapsed the reads into unique sequences, merging closely related sequences to remove PCR and sequencing errors. To assign V, D and J gene segments, CDR3 sequences were aligned to IMGT reference sequences. Each retained sequence needed at least a six-nucleotide match to both a V gene segment and a J gene segment. A rearrangement was called productive if the CDR3 had no stop codons and remained in frame with V and J, and every other rearrangement was called non-productive. Following IMGT convention, CDR3 was defined as the stretch from the second conserved V-encoded cysteine to the conserved J-encoded phenylalanine. In an earlier analysis of approximately 590 of the donors, sequences lacking an unambiguous match to a single V gene segment were excluded. In an earlier analysis of about 590 of the donors, a V segment was called functional when productive rearrangements were above 56.7%, and segregating when the standard deviation between donors exceeded 5%. To diagnose cytomegalovirus status from the catalog of TCR beta chain sequences, a statistical classification framework was built. In a later analysis, TCR nucleotide sequences were compared against IMGT/GENE-DB human TR gene sequences so that V and J genes could be assigned. A later analysis assigned CDR3 sequences and most-parsimonious VDJ recombination scenarios with the TCRdist pipeline. In a later analysis, every TCR beta chain was defined by the combination of its CDR3 amino acid sequence and its V-gene family, and reads without a unique V-gene family were dropped. As a way to deal with suspected cross-contamination and a sequencing artifact, a later analysis dropped 450 to 600 nucleotide sequences that were highly shared and had low generation probability. In a later analysis, a clonal expansion index was calculated for each public chain from normalized within-repertoire ranks of inferred template counts. In a later analysis, generation probabilities were computed with a VDJ recombination model fitted to out-of-frame rearrangements, and the resulting probabilities were checked against IGoR. In a later analysis, TCR-TCR, TCR-HLA and TCR-CMV co-occurrence was scored with hypergeometric tests, and a repertoire-size bias correction was applied to TCR pairs. False discovery rates were estimated in a later analysis by permuting HLA or CMV assignments 20 times. In a later analysis, co-occurring TCRs were grouped with DBSCAN, and TCRdist sequence similarity was added when clustering was performed within HLA-allele-positive subsets. Co-occurrence clustering excluded repertoires with fewer than 30,000 or more than 120,000 public chains, plus five with anomalous nucleotide sharing. The immuneACCESS repertoire file appears here via TCRdb, limited to in-frame rearrangements. These files lack a portion of the clones; in checked studies, under half of the deficit traces to unresolved V genes, and the cause of the others is not known. V and J calls and clone size come straight from that table; D and trimming were deduced from the DNA. The sample's table lists a count of 68,000 or so clones. Of the sample, around 7% falls within the top ten clones.

Sequenced material: PBMCs. The V gene is TRBV2 and the J gene is TRBJ1-5; the D gene cannot be resolved reliably. The TCR originated in a female donor in good health and CMV-seropositive. The nucleotide sequence is given as TGTGCCAGCAGCAAACACCTGAATCAGCCCCAGCATTTT. It translates as CASSKHLNQPQHF. The CDR3 plus the reference TRBV2 and TRBJ1-5 genes for the other parts give the full variable domain: EPEVTQTPSHQVTQMGQEVILRCVPISNHLYFYWYRQILGQKVEFLVSFYNNEISEKSEIFDDQFSVERPDGSNFTLKIRSTKLEDSAMYFCASSKHLNQPQHFGDGTRLSIL.